This is a list of T cell receptor beta chains from one sample in a study of T-cell reconstitution after alpha-beta-depleted transplantation in children. Via MiXCR, TCRdb re-called the PCR reads, giving one row per CDR3 protein. The sample yields approximately 400,000 distinct CDR3 sequences, about a tenth seen once. This material consisted of PBMCs from the stem cell graft donor, taken from the stem cell graft. The source of these receptors is a human donor who donated a stem cell graft to a child with acute myeloid leukemia. CDR3s include the opening cysteine and the closing phenylalanine or tryptophan. A D gene is named only where the DNA matches it firmly. Not all rows give a size; the values are once, few, many and, for expanded clones, a class.

D	V	size	length	J	DNA	CDR3
NA	TRBV6-5	many	18	TRBJ1-3	TGTGCCAGCAGTTACTCGCGGACACCAGGGCACTCTGGAAACACCATATATTTT	CASSYSRTPGHSGNTIYF
NA	TRBV5-1	NA	15	TRBJ1-6	TGCGCCAGCAGCTTGGATCCGGACAGCCGGTCACCCCTCCACTTT	CASSLDPDSRSPLHF
TRBD1	TRBV29-1	NA	15	TRBJ1-1	TGCAGCGTTGAAATTATGACAGGGGTGAACACTGAAGCTTTCTTT	CSVEIMTGVNTEAFF
NA	TRBV12-3/TRBV12-4	NA	13	TRBJ2-5	TGTGCCAGCACCCCCGGCTCCCAAGAGACCCAGTACTTC	CASTPGSQETQYF
TRBD1	TRBV12-5	many	16	TRBJ2-6	TGTGCTAGTTCAGGGACAGGGGACTCTGGGGCCAACGTCCTGACTTTC	CASSGTGDSGANVLTF
TRBD2	TRBV29-1	few	16	TRBJ2-1	TGCAGCGTCGTACCGAGACTAGCGGGGTCCAAAATGGGGCAGTTCTTC	CSVVPRLAGSKMGQFF
TRBD2	TRBV6-2/TRBV6-3	NA	16	TRBJ2-7	TGTGCCAGCAGTTACGGAGGGACTAGCGGAACCTACGAGCAGTACTTC	CASSYGGTSGTYEQYF
NA	TRBV20-1	few	15	TRBJ1-6	TGCAGTGCTAGCCCTAAGGAAGCCTATAATTCACCCCTCCACTTT	CSASPKEAYNSPLHF
TRBD2	TRBV20-1	many	16	TRBJ2-3	TGCAGTGCTACCCCGAGCCAGCGGGGGTCCACAGATACGCAGTATTTT	CSATPSQRGSTDTQYF
NA	TRBV4-2	few	17	TRBJ2-7	TGTGCCAGCAGCCAAGGCGGAGGGGTCAAAAACCCCTACGAGCAGTACTTC	CASSQGGGVKNPYEQYF
NA	TRBV14	NA	11	TRBJ2-1	TGTGCCAGCAGCCACGGTGATGAGCAGTTCTTC	CASSHGDEQFF
NA	TRBV7-9	NA	13	TRBJ1-4	TGTGCCAGCAGCTTAGGTATTTTGGAAAAACTGTTTTTT	CASSLGILEKLFF
TRBD2	TRBV4-1	NA	17	TRBJ2-4	TGCGCCAGCAGCGGGGGACTAGCGGGACTAGCCAAAAACATTCAGTACTTC	CASSGGLAGLAKNIQYF
NA	TRBV5-6	once	14	TRBJ1-3	TGTGCCAGCAGCTTAGGGTTGTTCGGAAACACCATATATTTT	CASSLGLFGNTIYF
TRBD1	TRBV28	NA	15	TRBJ1-1	TGTGCCAGCAGTTTATGGCAGGGGGTGAACACTGAAGCTTTCTTT	CASSLWQGVNTEAFF
NA	TRBV18	many	14	TRBJ1-4	TGTGCCAGCTCACCAGGAGTAACTAATGAAAAACTGTTTTTT	CASSPGVTNEKLFF
NA	TRBV29-1	NA	12	TRBJ1-1	TGCAGCGTTGGGGAGGGATTCACTGAAGCTTTCTTT	CSVGEGFTEAFF
NA	TRBV3-1	NA	14	TRBJ2-1	TGTGCCAGCAGCCAAAGGGGGGCCTACAATGAGCAGTTCTTC	CASSQRGAYNEQFF
NA	TRBV3-1	NA	13	TRBJ2-1	TGTGCCAGCAGCCAACAAACAGTGGGTGAGCAGTTCTTC	CASSQQTVGEQFF
NA	TRBV29-1	NA	11	TRBJ1-2	TGCAGCGTTGAGGGCAGCTATGGCTACACCTTC	CSVEGSYGYTF
NA	TRBV20-1	many	15	TRBJ2-1	TGCAGTGCTAGTAGCGGACGGGGCTCCTACAATGAGCAGTTCTTC	CSASSGRGSYNEQFF
NA	TRBV30	NA	15	TRBJ1-2	TGTGCCTGGAGTGTCTGGGGACCGAAGCTCTATGGCTACACCTTC	CAWSVWGPKLYGYTF
NA	TRBV9	few	16	TRBJ2-1	TGTGCCAGCAGCGTAGACGGGCTTGGATCCTACAATGAGCAGTTCTTC	CASSVDGLGSYNEQFF
NA	TRBV20-1	NA	13	TRBJ2-7	TGCAGTGCTAGAGATTTCGGAACCTACGAGCAGTACTTC	CSARDFGTYEQYF
TRBD2	TRBV20-1	once	15	TRBJ2-5	TGCAGTGCGGCCCCTAGCGGGGGCCCCGGGGAGACCCAGTACTTC	CSAAPSGGPGETQYF
NA	TRBV5-1	NA	16	TRBJ2-1	TGCGCCAGCAGCTTGCCTAGCACCCGAGAAGGGTATGAGCAGTTCTTC	CASSLPSTREGYEQFF
NA	TRBV5-1	few	15	TRBJ2-1	TGCGCCAGCAGCTTTGTTGGGGACTCCTACAATGAGCAGTTCTTC	CASSFVGDSYNEQFF
NA	TRBV5-1	NA	16	TRBJ2-2	TGCGCCAGCAGCTTCAGGCCAACAGGAAACACCGGGGAGCTGTTTTTT	CASSFRPTGNTGELFF
TRBD2	TRBV5-5	NA	15	TRBJ2-1	TGTGCCAGCAGCGGAGGACTAGTCCCACTCAATGAGCAGTTCTTC	CASSGGLVPLNEQFF
TRBD2	TRBV29-1	many	16	TRBJ2-1	TGCAGCGTTGAAGAAGGAACGGGAGGGACTATGCATGAGCAGTTCTTC	CSVEEGTGGTMHEQFF
NA	TRBV20-1	few	11	TRBJ2-4	TGCAGTGCTAGGCGGGGTGACATTCAGTACTTC	CSARRGDIQYF
NA	TRBV6-1	many	14	TRBJ2-5	TGTGCCAGCAGTGAAGGTGGACTGGCAGGGACCCAGTACTTC	CASSEGGLAGTQYF
NA	TRBV7-9	NA	13	TRBJ2-1	TGTGCCAGCAGCTTATTTTCCGGGGATGAGCAGTTCTTC	CASSLFSGDEQFF
TRBD2	TRBV13	NA	15	TRBJ2-1	TGTGCCAGCAGCTTAGTGGGACTAGCGGGAAATGAGCAGTTCTTC	CASSLVGLAGNEQFF
NA	TRBV20-1	few	14	TRBJ2-5	TGCAGTGCTAGAGATCTAGGACTCGGAGAGACCCAGTACTTC	CSARDLGLGETQYF
NA	TRBV2	NA	14	TRBJ2-7	TGTGCCAGCAGCCGGGACGGAGGCTCCTACGAGCAGTACTTC	CASSRDGGSYEQYF
TRBD2	TRBV20-1	many	16	TRBJ2-1	TGCAGTGCCGATAAAGTTGTGCGGTCTAGCGGACTTGAGCAGTTCTTC	CSADKVVRSSGLEQFF
NA	TRBV30	NA	14	TRBJ1-6	TGTGCCTGGGGACATAGCTCCTATAATTCACCCCTCCACTTT	CAWGHSSYNSPLHF
NA	TRBV5-6	many	14	TRBJ2-6	TGTGCCAGCAGCATGGTGTCCGGGGCCAACGTCCTGACTTTC	CASSMVSGANVLTF
TRBD2	TRBV20-1	many	14	TRBJ2-5	TGCAGTGCTAGAGTTGGACTAGCGCAAGAGACCCAGTACTTC	CSARVGLAQETQYF
NA	TRBV20-1	NA	15	TRBJ2-7	TGCAGTGCTAGAGCCATAACGAACCGATGGGACGAGCAGTACTTC	CSARAITNRWDEQYF
NA	TRBV5-1	many	14	TRBJ2-3	TGCGCCAGCAGCTTGTCCCATGCGACAGATACGCAGTATTTT	CASSLSHATDTQYF
TRBD1	TRBV4-2	many	14	TRBJ1-5	TGTGCCAGCAGCCAGAGACAGGGTAGTCAGCCCCAGCATTTT	CASSQRQGSQPQHF
TRBD1	TRBV14	NA	15	TRBJ1-2	TGTGCCAGCAGCCAGCGGGACAGGGTCTACGTTGGCTACACCTTC	CASSQRDRVYVGYTF
NA	TRBV5-1	NA	13	TRBJ1-3	TGCGCCAGCGGCAAGAACTCTGGAAACACCATATATTTT	CASGKNSGNTIYF
TRBD1	TRBV5-4	NA	19	TRBJ2-1	TGTGCCAGCAGCTTGGCCGGGAGGGGGACAGGGGGTCTGTACAATGAGCAGTTCTTC	CASSLAGRGTGGLYNEQFF
NA	TRBV25-1	NA	11	TRBJ2-1	TGTGCCAGCAGTGCAGGACCTCGCACGTTCTTC	CASSAGPRTFF
NA	TRBV5-6	NA	18	TRBJ1-2	TGTGCCAGCAACAGCGAAGGATATCAGGGGATACCTAACTATGGCTACACCTTC	CASNSEGYQGIPNYGYTF
NA	TRBV7-2	NA	17	TRBJ2-5	TGTGCCAGCAGCCCCGGTCCGCCAGGGGTAGGCCAAGAGACCCAGTACTTC	CASSPGPPGVGQETQYF
NA	TRBV12-3/TRBV12-4	NA	14	TRBJ2-1	TGTGCCAGCAGTTTCCAGGGCGGCGGGGATGAGCAGTTCTTC	CASSFQGGGDEQFF
NA	TRBV15	many	16	TRBJ1-2	TGTGCCACCAGCACCACCGGCGGGTTAATAAACTATGGCTACACCTTC	CATSTTGGLINYGYTF